These 10 T cell receptor beta chains originate from one sample sequenced in a study of blood T cell repertoires in COVID-19. Using immunoSEQ multiplex PCR, the repertoire was profiled, and TCRdb retains in-frame clones only, with some absent. The sample contains about 180,000 clones, over 75% of which appear only once. Sequenced sample: PBMCs or T cells enriched from blood (not recorded which). The source is a woman aged 45-60 years who had recovered from COVID-19.

This clone was seen a handful of times. The genes are TRBV7-9 and TRBJ1-1, with 8 positions matching TRBD1. The V and J ends lost 2 bases and 3 bases, in that order; junction bases with no gene match: 5. CDR1 is SEHNR and CDR2 is FQNEAQ in the germline V gene (reference sequence). The CDR3 has 15 residues. CDR3 nucleotides: TGTGCCAGCAGCTTACAGGGGGCATGGGACACTGAAGCTTTCTTT. This translates into CASSLQGAWDTEAFF.

The rearrangement links TRBV7-3 to TRBJ1-1; D gene ambiguous. This CDR3 is 15 amino acids long. CDR1 is SGHTA and CDR2 is FQGTGA in the germline V gene. Trimming took 5 bases from V and 0 from J, leaving 13 bases between them. The CDR3 here is CASSQSSIMNTEAFF. The CDR3 DNA is TGTGCCAGCAGCCAAAGCTCGATAATGAACACTGAAGCTTTCTTT.

This clone occurred once. This rearrangement joins TRBV25-1 to TRBJ1-2; TRBD1 matches at 7 bases. Looked up from germline, CDR1 is MGHDK and CDR2 is SYGVNS. V shed 2 bases and J 6 bases; nucleotides not matched to a gene: 9. CDR3 length equals 15 residues. CDR3 coding DNA: TGTGCCAGCAGTGAAGCCTACCGACAGGGTAATGGCTACACCTTC. Translating it yields CASSEAYRQGNGYTF.

The chain links TRBV5-1 to TRBJ2-3; TRBD2 agrees at 14 bases. Losses at the gene ends were 2 bases for V and 5 bases for J; bases not matched to a gene: 10. The CDR3 spans 18 residues. CDR1 and CDR2 (germline): SGHRS, YFSETQ. CDR3 sequence (DNA): TGCGCCAGCAGCTTAGGACTAGCGGGAGGTCATCGAGGAGATACGCAGTATTTT. This gives the protein CASSLGLAGGHRGDTQYF.

This clone appeared once. This chain connects TRBV7-9 to TRBJ1-1, with TRBD1 matching 7 bases. V dropped 5 bases and J dropped 10; count of bases not matched to a gene: 10. The germline gives CDR1 SEHNR, CDR2 FQNEAQ (reference sequence). There are 13 residues in the CDR3. CDR3 coding DNA: TGTGCCAGCAGCATCCCGGACAGGATTTCAGCTTTCTTT. As protein: CASSIPDRISAFF.

As to this clone: The same CDR3 is also encoded by other DNA sequences in this sample. The chain uses TRBV18 and TRBJ1-2, with 7 bases that match TRBD1. There are 14 residues in the CDR3. The V segment lost 3 bases and the J segment 1 base; nucleotides outside the gene matches: 2. Germline V gene lookup returns CDR1 KGHSH and CDR2 LQKENI. Here the CDR3 reads CASSPDRDNYGYTF. The CDR3 coding sequence is TGTGCCAGCTCACCTGACAGGGATAACTATGGCTACACCTTC.

The rearrangement links TRBV18 to TRBJ2-3, with D possibly matching TRBD1 (5 bases). The CDR3 sequence is 14 residues long. Germline V lookup: CDR1 KGHSH, CDR2 LQKENI. V dropped 4 bases and J dropped 0 bases, with 8 bases sitting between them. CDR3 sequence: CASSRTPSTDTQYF. The CDR3 coding sequence is TGTGCCAGCTCACGGACACCTAGCACAGATACGCAGTATTTT.

The chain combines TRBV7-8 with TRBJ1-2, with 9 bases identical to TRBD1. Germline-derived CDR1 and CDR2 are SGHVS and FQNEAQ. The CDR3 is 13 amino acids. Trimming removed 2 bases from V and 6 bases from J; junction bases left unmatched: 1. CDR3 sequence reads: CASSLTGGDGYTF. Written as DNA, the CDR3 is TGTGCCAGCAGCTTAACAGGGGGCGATGGCTACACCTTC.

This clone was seen a single time. The chain is built from TRBV7-8 and TRBJ1-4; D perhaps matches TRBD1 (6 bases). V lost 4 bases and J 8 bases, leaving 23 bases between the germline ends. Germline V gene sequence: CDR1 SGHVS, CDR2 FQNEAQ. This CDR3 contains 17 residues. CDR3 region: CASSSWTVSRVREKLFF. Written as DNA, the CDR3 is TGTGCCAGCAGCTCATGGACAGTCAGTAGGGTGCGAGAAAAACTGTTTTTT.

The V and J genes are TRBV11-3 and TRBJ1-2, with 7 bases aligning to TRBD1. This CDR3 has 14 residues. With 6 bases clipped from V and 3 bases from J, the junction kept 7 bases outside the gene matches. Germline values: CDR1 SGHNT, CDR2 YENEEA. The CDR3 loop reads CASSSGQGDYGYTF. CDR3 DNA: TGTGCCAGCAGTTCTGGGCAGGGGGACTATGGCTACACCTTC.